One sample yielded the 22 T cell receptor beta chains listed below, sequenced in a study of blood T cell repertoires in COVID-19. The method was immunoSEQ multiplex PCR; TCRdb's version includes in-frame clones alone and lacks a portion of them. The sample has 150,000 to 200,000 clones, nearly 85% seen once. The sequencing input was peripheral blood. These receptors were collected from a woman aged 30 to 39 with acute or convalescent COVID-19.

The rearrangement links TRBV23-1 to TRBJ2-3, with D tentatively TRBD1 (6 bases). TRBV23-1 is assigned to the ORF class and has an uncertain function. This CDR3 spans 14 amino acids. V was clipped by 8 bases and J by 4 bases, with 16 bases between them. CDR3 residues: CASCPTGKPDTQYF. The CDR3, as DNA: TGCGCCAGCTGCCCCACAGGGAAACCAGATACGCAGTATTTT.

This clone was seen a single time. The chain couples TRBV3-1 (or the pseudogene TRBV3-2) to TRBJ2-3; possible D gene TRBD1, 6 bases. V lost 5 bases to trimming and J lost 2 bases, with 14 bases between them. This CDR3 comprises 15 residues. Germline V lookup: CDR1 LGHDT, CDR2 YNNKEL (reference sequence). CDR3 DNA: TGTGCCAGCAGCTCGGGACACCAAATCACAGATACGCAGTATTTT. Translating it yields CASSSGHQITDTQYF.

This clone was recorded a few times. The chain carries TRBV6-5 and TRBJ1-5, with D tentatively TRBD1 (5 bases). Germline V CDR1 and CDR2: MNHEY, SVGAGI. The CDR3 extends over 15 amino acids. V shed 5 bases and J shed 7 bases, with 18 bases lying between them. The CDR3 loop reads CASSPVGGNEQPQHF. For the CDR3, the DNA is TGTGCCAGCAGTCCAGTGGGGGGGAACGAACAGCCCCAGCATTTT.

V gene TRBV20-1 combines with J gene TRBJ2-1; D not resolved. This CDR3 contains 11 residues. The germline V gene has CDR1 DFQATT and CDR2 SNEGSKA (reference sequence). Trimming took off 6 bases at V and 9 bases at J, with 12 bases between the two ends. The DNA of the CDR3 is TGCAGTGCGGGCCAAGTACCTGAGCAGTTCTTC. This translates into CSAGQVPEQFF.

The chain couples TRBV6-5 to TRBJ1-1; no clear D gene. The length of the CDR3 is 11 residues. In germline, CDR1 is MNHEY, CDR2 SVGAGI. V was pared by 5 bases and J by 1 base, with 2 bases between. CDR3 loop: CASSRNTEAFF. CDR3 in DNA: TGTGCCAGCAGTCGGAACACTGAAGCTTTCTTT.

The V gene is TRBV6-4, the J gene TRBJ2-3; D perhaps matches TRBD1 (6 bases). V gave up 6 bases and J gave up 0 bases, with 13 bases separating them. CDR3 size: 15 residues. Looked up from germline, CDR1 is MRHNA and CDR2 is SNTAGT. Here the CDR3 reads CASSDGTTSTDTQYF. In nucleotides, the CDR3 is TGTGCCAGCAGCGACGGGACAACTAGCACAGATACGCAGTATTTT.

V usage is TRBV11-2 and J usage is TRBJ2-5; D is ambiguous. CDR1 is SGHAT and CDR2 is FQNNGV in the germline V gene. Trimming cost V 8 bases and J 6 bases, with 13 bases left between them. The CDR3 sequence is 12 residues long. The CDR3 loop is CASSPGIQTQYF. The CDR3 nucleotides read TGTGCCAGCTCCCCAGGAATACAGACCCAGTACTTC.

The chain couples TRBV11-3 to TRBJ2-3, with 12 bases identical to TRBD1. This CDR3 has 17 amino acids. Germline assignment: CDR1 SGHNT and CDR2 YENEEA. V shed 5 bases, J shed 6 bases, and the junction held 12 bases outside the gene matches. DNA of the CDR3: TGTGCCAGCAGCCCCCTTGGGGGGACAGGGGGCATGGATACGCAGTATTTT. Its protein product is CASSPLGGTGGMDTQYF.

The rearrangement joins TRBV10-1 to TRBJ2-1; no clear D. The CDR3 covers 13 residues. From germline, CDR1 is WNHNN and CDR2 SYGVQD (reference sequence). Trimming cost V 6 bases and J 9 bases, with 15 bases left between them. The CDR3 DNA reads as TGCGCCAGCAGCCAGAATCGCGGTCGTGAGCAGTTCTTC. It yields the protein CASSQNRGREQFF.

The rearrangement links TRBV6-5 to TRBJ1-1; TRBD1 matches at 8 bases. Germline CDR1 and CDR2: MNHEY and SVGAGI. V was pared by 6 bases and J by 4 bases, with 7 bases of the junction left unmatched. The CDR3 totals 14 residues. DNA for the CDR3: TGTGCCAGCAGGGAGAACAGGGGGGGCACTGAAGCTTTCTTT. It yields the protein CASRENRGGTEAFF.

The chain links TRBV6-4 to TRBJ1-6, with 7 bases lining up with TRBD1. The CDR3 contains 13 residues. Germline CDR1 and CDR2: MRHNA and SNTAGT. The ends lost 6 bases at V and 10 bases at J; junction bases unmatched: 6. DNA for the CDR3: TGTGCCAGCAGGACAGGGTTTGACTCACCCCTCCACTTT. The encoded protein is CASRTGFDSPLHF.

The table lists this clone with a few counts. J is TRBJ2-1 and V is TRBV6-5; D is possibly TRBD2 (5 bases). Germline values: CDR1 MNHEY, CDR2 SVGAGI. This CDR3 has 16 amino acids. The germline V and J ends were trimmed by 0 bases and 1 base, with 10 bases remaining between them. The CDR3 sequence: CASSYSAPGSYNEQFF. The CDR3, as DNA: TGTGCCAGCAGTTACTCTGCCCCGGGGTCCTACAATGAGCAGTTCTTC.

The rearrangement links TRBV6-5 to TRBJ2-2, with 7 bases that match TRBD1. There are 14 residues in the CDR3. Germline values: CDR1 MNHEY, CDR2 SVGAGI. The V and J ends lost 8 bases and 1 base, in that order; junction bases with no gene match: 4. CDR3 protein: CASPRQGNTGELFF. The DNA for the CDR3 is TGTGCCAGCCCCAGACAGGGGAACACCGGGGAGCTGTTTTTT.

The chain uses TRBV7-9 and TRBJ1-1, with 8 bases lining up with TRBD1. There are 15 residues in the CDR3. After removal of 5 bases from V and 0 bases from J, the junction contained 5 bases not matched to a gene. Germline V lookup: CDR1 SEHNR, CDR2 FQNEAQ (reference sequence). CDR3 protein: CASSLDRGLNTEAFF. In nucleotides, the CDR3 is TGTGCCAGCAGCCTCGACAGGGGACTGAACACTGAAGCTTTCTTT.

This rearrangement joins TRBV10-1 to TRBJ2-3, with TRBD2 matching over 10 bases. The germline V gene encodes CDR1 WNHNN and CDR2 SYGVQD (reference sequence). V dropped 4 bases and J dropped 3; count of bases not matched to a gene: 4. This CDR3 comprises 15 residues. The CDR3 spells CASSVLAGATDTQYF. CDR3 bases: TGCGCCAGCAGTGTCCTAGCGGGAGCAACAGATACGCAGTATTTT.

The J gene is TRBJ2-3, the V gene TRBV10-3; TRBD2 is a possible D gene (6 bases). V was clipped by 4 bases and J by 2 bases, with 10 bases between them. This CDR3 has 14 amino acids. The germline gives CDR1 ENHRY, CDR2 SYGVKD. CDR3 protein: CAISGDSPTDTQYF. CDR3 DNA: TGTGCCATCAGTGGGGACTCCCCCACAGATACGCAGTATTTT.

The CDR3: CASSIKGAINTGELFF. The CDR3 DNA is TGTGCCAGTAGTATTAAGGGGGCTATAAACACCGGGGAGCTGTTTTTT. The chain has TRBV19 and TRBJ2-2, with TRBD1 matching 7 bases. Germline V CDR1 and CDR2: LNHDA, SQIVND (reference sequence). Losses at the gene ends were 3 bases for V and 2 bases for J; bases not matched to a gene: 6. The CDR3 length is 16 residues.

V and J are TRBV19 and TRBJ2-4; D remains ambiguous. Germline V lookup: CDR1 LNHDA, CDR2 SQIVND (reference sequence). Trimming left V 5 bases short and J 0 bases short, with 17 bases between. The CDR3 length is 17 residues. In DNA form, the CDR3 reads TGTGCCAGTAGTCCTCAAGCCACCCCTATAGCCAAAAACATTCAGTACTTC. Its translation: CASSPQATPIAKNIQYF.

V usage is TRBV7-2 and J usage is TRBJ1-2; D perhaps matches TRBD1 (6 bases). The V gene's germline CDR1 is SGHTA and CDR2 FQGNSA. V lost 3 bases and J lost 7, with 15 bases in between. The CDR3 has 14 amino acids. This CDR3 is CASSFTAGVGGYTF. The DNA of the CDR3 is TGTGCCAGCAGCTTCACTGCAGGGGTCGGTGGCTACACCTTC.

The V call is TRBV6-5, the J call TRBJ1-5; D not resolved. V was cut by 6 bases and J by 4 bases, with 4 bases left in between. Germline CDR1 and CDR2: MNHEY and SVGAGI. The CDR3 has 11 residues. The CDR3 region is CASSQNQPQHF. The CDR3 DNA reads as TGTGCCAGCAGCCAAAATCAGCCCCAGCATTTT.

The chain combines TRBV5-6 with TRBJ1-2, with D perhaps matching TRBD1 (6 bases). Germline CDR1 reads SGHDT; CDR2 reads YYEEEE. This CDR3 spans 17 amino acids. Trimming removed 6 bases at V and 4 bases at J, with 25 bases between. In nucleotides, the CDR3 is TGTGCCAGCATCCAAATTAACCGGGGGGCCGGCGGCTATGGCTACACCTTC. Protein: CASIQINRGAGGYGYTF. Supplemented by reference TRBV5-6 and TRBJ1-2, the full variable domain reads DAGVTQSPTHLIKTRGQQVTLRCSPKSGHDTVSWYQQALGQGPQFIFQYYEEEERQRGNFPDRFSGHQFPNYSSELNVNALLLGDSALYLCASIQINRGAGGYGYTFGSGTRLTVV.

The chain is built from TRBV19 and TRBJ1-3, with unresolved D. The V gene lost 0 bases and the J gene lost 0 bases, with 15 bases spanning the gap. CDR3 length: 18 amino acids. Germline-derived CDR1 and CDR2 are LNHDA and SQIVND (reference sequence). CDR3 loop: CASSIELVGGSSGNTIYF. The CDR3, as DNA: TGTGCCAGTAGTATAGAACTCGTTGGCGGAAGCTCTGGAAACACCATATATTTT.